These T cell receptor beta chains were read from a single sample in a study of T cell responses to AZD1222 COVID-19 vaccine. Method: immunoSEQ multiplex PCR; TCRdb's copy keeps in-frame clones and lacks some. The profile shows tens of thousands of clones, around 90% of them singletons. The source material was peripheral blood, sampled on day 0 of AZD1222 vaccination. The origin of the receptors is an adult in good health. CDR3s include the opening cysteine and the closing phenylalanine or tryptophan. The D gene is left open where the match is weak. Rows may omit the clone size; those that give it use once, few, many or a size class.

V	J	size	D	CDR3	DNA
TRBV2	TRBJ2-1	-	TRBD2	CASSPTSVSGNEQFF	TGTGCCAGCAGCCCCACTAGCGTTAGCGGGAATGAGCAGTTCTTC
TRBV5-6	TRBJ2-7	-	TRBD1	CASSTPTGGGEQYF	TGTGCCAGCAGCACACCGACAGGGGGCGGCGAGCAGTACTTC
TRBV19	TRBJ2-7	-	-	CASRMRGTTDPYEQYF	TGTGCCAGTAGGATGAGGGGCACCACGGACCCCTACGAGCAGTACTTC
TRBV7-6	TRBJ1-5	-	-	CASSSVPGEPQHF	TGTGCCAGCTCCTCCGTACCGGGGGAACCCCAGCATTTT
TRBV27	TRBJ1-6	-	TRBD1	CASGRDSNSPLHF	TGTGCCAGTGGGCGGGACAGCAATTCACCCCTCCACTTT
TRBV19	TRBJ1-2	few	-	CASNPATAPWGYTF	TGTGCCAGCAATCCCGCGACAGCCCCTTGGGGCTACACCTTC
TRBV6-5	TRBJ2-3	-	TRBD2	CASSRGLAGESTQYF	TGTGCCAGCAGCCGCGGACTAGCGGGAGAGAGTACGCAGTATTTT
TRBV28	TRBJ2-7	few	TRBD2	CASSSSGTSGSKQYF	TGTGCCAGCAGTTCTTCCGGGACTAGCGGGAGCAAGCAGTACTTC
TRBV7-2	TRBJ2-2	-	-	CASSLNRGPGELFF	TGTGCCAGCAGCTTGAACCGGGGACCCGGGGAGCTGTTTTTT
TRBV7-2	TRBJ1-6	-	-	CASTDRADSPLHF	TGTGCCAGCACCGATAGGGCGGATTCACCCCTCCACTTT
TRBV3-1/TRBV3-2	TRBJ1-2	-	-	CASSKLGPGYTF	TGTGCCAGCAGTAAATTGGGACCTGGCTACACCTTC
TRBV6-4	TRBJ2-1	few	-	CASSDGQHHNEQFF	TGTGCCAGCAGTGATGGACAGCATCACAATGAGCAGTTCTTC
TRBV5-1	TRBJ1-6	-	-	CASSLADNSPLHF	TGCGCCAGCAGCTTGGCAGATAATTCACCCCTCCACTTT
TRBV18	TRBJ1-1	-	TRBD1	CASSQQGENTEAFF	TGTGCCAGCTCACAACAGGGGGAGAACACTGAAGCTTTCTTT
TRBV10-3	TRBJ2-5	-	-	CAISTGQETQYF	TGTGCCATCAGCACAGGACAAGAGACCCAGTACTTC
TRBV27	TRBJ1-5	once	-	CASSSLNQPQHF	TGTGCCAGCAGTTCTCTCAATCAGCCCCAGCATTTT
TRBV5-1	TRBJ2-5	once	TRBD2	CASSLIPAGGPLETQYF	TGCGCCAGCAGCTTGATCCCCGCGGGAGGGCCCCTGGAGACCCAGTACTTC
TRBV3-1/TRBV3-2	TRBJ2-3	-	TRBD2	CASSTSSSGVTDTQYF	TGTGCCAGCAGTACTAGTAGTAGCGGGGTGACAGATACGCAGTATTTT
TRBV4-1	TRBJ1-5	-	-	CASSYSLGYRGNQPQHF	TGCGCCAGCAGCTACTCCCTAGGGTATAGAGGCAATCAGCCCCAGCATTTT
TRBV5-1	TRBJ1-3	once	-	CASSNGGTDSGNTIYF	TGCGCCAGCAGCAATGGAGGGACGGACTCTGGAAACACCATATATTTT
TRBV30	TRBJ2-1	once	-	CGWGSSYNEQFF	TGTGGTTGGGGGAGCTCCTACAATGAGCAGTTCTTC
TRBV11-1	TRBJ2-7	-	TRBD2	CASSRTSGRVEQYF	TGTGCCAGCAGCCGGACTAGCGGGCGGGTGGAGCAGTACTTC
TRBV5-5	TRBJ2-3	-	-	CASSFDYGTDTQYF	TGTGCCAGCAGCTTTGACTACGGCACAGATACGCAGTATTTT
TRBV28	TRBJ2-5	once	-	CASGRRVETQYF	TGTGCCAGCGGAAGGAGGGTAGAGACCCAGTACTTC
TRBV5-1	TRBJ1-2	-	-	CASSLTVTRQDYGYTF	TGCGCCAGCAGCCTCACTGTCACCAGACAAGACTATGGCTACACCTTC
TRBV15	TRBJ1-6	-	-	CATSSGRSSYNSPLHF	TGTGCCACCAGCAGTGGACGGAGCTCCTATAATTCACCCCTCCACTTT
TRBV5-4	TRBJ2-1	-	TRBD2	CASSLAVAAGANEQFF	TGTGCCAGCAGCTTGGCTGTAGCAGCGGGGGCAAATGAGCAGTTCTTC
TRBV19	TRBJ2-5	-	-	CASSNSGKETQYF	TGTGCCAGTTCAAACTCAGGGAAAGAGACCCAGTACTTC
TRBV27	TRBJ1-2	-	-	CASSFTGRINYGYTF	TGTGCCAGCAGTTTCACGGGACGGATTAACTATGGCTACACCTTC
TRBV5-6	TRBJ2-1	-	-	CASSLQVYEQFF	TGTGCCAGCAGCTTACAGGTTTATGAGCAGTTCTTC
TRBV2	TRBJ1-4	-	-	CASSGAVGVGEKLFF	TGTGCCAGCAGTGGAGCGGTCGGGGTAGGGGAAAAACTGTTTTTT
TRBV27	TRBJ1-5	-	-	CASSLGGANQPQHF	TGTGCCAGCAGTTTAGGGGGGGCAAATCAGCCCCAGCATTTT
TRBV7-9	TRBJ1-2	-	-	CASSPPLSPSYGYTF	TGTGCCAGCAGTCCCCCGTTGAGTCCGTCGTATGGCTACACCTTC